The 16 T cell receptor beta chains presented below share a single source sample, sequenced in a study of T cells after yellow fever vaccination. TCRdb re-analysed the 5' RACE reads in MiXCR, keeping a single row per CDR3 protein. In the table there are hundreds of thousands of distinct CDR3 sequences, around a tenth of which are singletons. The specimen was PBMCs, collected on the day of the first yellow fever vaccination. All receptors come from a young man who received the YFV17D yellow fever vaccine.

This clonotype occurred a few times. The rearrangement links TRBV13 to TRBJ2-3, with 9 bases that match TRBD2. This CDR3 is 16 amino acids long. From germline, CDR1 is PRHDT and CDR2 FYEKMQ (reference sequence). The J segment lost 4 bases and the V segment lost 2 bases, leaving 7 bases of the junction unmatched. The CDR3 here is CASSLRLAGTADTQYF. The DNA of the CDR3 is TGTGCCAGCAGCTTACGGCTAGCGGGGACCGCAGATACGCAGTATTTT.

V and J are TRBV15 and TRBJ1-1, with D maybe TRBD1 (6 bases). This CDR3 is built from 16 residues. V dropped 3 bases and J dropped 5 bases, with 19 bases sitting between them. The germline V gene has CDR1 LNHNV and CDR2 YYDKDF (reference sequence). CDR3 region: CATSRKLQGGDTEAFF. The DNA of the CDR3 is TGTGCCACCAGCAGGAAACTACAGGGAGGTGATACTGAAGCTTTCTTT.

This clonotype was counted a few times. J is TRBJ2-5 and V is TRBV5-1; no reliable D call. The CDR3 is 14 amino acids. With 2 bases removed from V and 5 bases from J, the gap between germline ends came to 13 bases. Germline CDR1 and CDR2: SGHRS and YFSETQ. CDR3 amino acids: CASSFVSERETQYF. CDR3 nucleotides: TGCGCCAGCAGCTTCGTCTCGGAGAGGGAGACCCAGTACTTC.

This chain uses TRBV12-3 or TRBV12-4 with TRBJ2-2; the D is unclear. Trimming removed 0 bases at V and 6 bases at J, with 8 bases between. CDR3 size: 14 residues. Here the CDR3 DNA reads TGTGCCAGCAGTTTAGCTGCAGGTGCCGGGGAGCTGTTTTTT. Encoded protein: CASSLAAGAGELFF.

This chain joins TRBV7-3 and TRBJ2-2; D possibly corresponds to TRBD1 (6 bases). From germline, CDR1 is SGHTA and CDR2 FQGTGA. V lost 5 bases and J lost 3, with 10 bases in between. This CDR3 has 14 amino acids. The CDR3 spells CASSVGQYTGELFF. CDR3 nucleotides: TGTGCCAGCAGCGTGGGACAATACACCGGGGAGCTGTTTTTT.

This clonotype was picked up many times. One junction end disagrees with the germline gene, perhaps due to a read error. This chain joins TRBV5-1 and TRBJ2-1, with TRBD2 identical over 7 bases. Germline CDR1 SGHRS, CDR2 YFSETQ. CDR3 length: 15 residues. As DNA, the CDR3 is TGTGCCAGCAGCTTGGCGGGAGCTTCCTACAATGAGCAGTTCTTC. Translation gives CASSLAGASYNEQFF.

DNA of the CDR3: TGCGCCAGCAGCCAAGACACTAGCGGGAGAGATACGCAGTATTTT. Its translation is CASSQDTSGRDTQYF. The chain has TRBV4-3 and TRBJ2-3; 11 bases map to TRBD2. The V gene end was trimmed by 0 bases and the J gene end by 5 bases; junction bases not matched to a gene: 1. From germline, CDR1 is LGHNA and CDR2 YSLEER. The CDR3 consists of 15 residues.

The genes are TRBV5-4 and TRBJ2-7; D tentatively fits TRBD1 or TRBD2 (6 bases each). Trimming left V 3 bases short and J 5 bases short, with 15 bases between. The germline V gene encodes CDR1 SGHNT and CDR2 YYREEE (reference sequence). The CDR3 extends over 14 amino acids. CDR3 DNA: TGTGCCAGCAGCTACATCAAGGGGGGAAACGAGCAGTACTTC. Amino acid sequence: CASSYIKGGNEQYF.

This clonotype was recorded at least ten times. This chain joins TRBV5-1 and TRBJ2-1; 9 nucleotides match TRBD2. The germline CDR1 and CDR2 sequences are SGHRS and YFSETQ. J lost 7 bases, V lost 4 bases, and 9 bases had no gene match. The CDR3 is made up of 15 amino acids. CDR3 bases: TGCGCCAGCAGCGGAAGGACTAGCGAGGGGAATGAGCAGTTCTTC. Protein sequence: CASSGRTSEGNEQFF.

J is TRBJ2-7 and V is TRBV11-1, with D perhaps matching TRBD1 or TRBD2 (7 bases each). Germline lookup yields CDR1 SGHAT and CDR2 FQDESV (reference sequence). Trimming stripped 1 base from V and 2 bases from J, with 24 bases between. This CDR3 has 19 residues. For the CDR3, the DNA is TGTGCCAGCAGCTTAGACGGCCTGAGGGGGGGACAGAGACCCTACGAGCAGTACTTC. This codes for CASSLDGLRGGQRPYEQYF.

In this sample, this clonotype turned up a few times. The chain links TRBV7-8 to TRBJ2-1; D may be TRBD1 (6 bases). This CDR3 has 15 residues. Germline CDR1 reads SGHVS; CDR2 reads FQNEAQ. Between the trimmed V and J ends, which lost 2 bases and 5 bases, there was a span of 13 bases. In DNA, the CDR3 is TGTGCCAGCAGCTTAACCGGGACAAGTAACAATGAGCAGTTCTTC. Translation gives CASSLTGTSNNEQFF.

The chain uses TRBV10-1 and TRBJ2-7; D call uncertain. The CDR3 is made up of 16 amino acids. Germline V gives CDR1 WNHNN, CDR2 SYGVQD (reference sequence). The V and J ends lost 0 bases and 0 bases respectively, with 12 bases between them. The CDR3, as DNA: TGCGCCAGCAGTGAGTCGCCAGGCCCGAGCTCCTACGAGCAGTACTTC. Its protein is CASSESPGPSSYEQYF.

The rearrangement joins TRBV5-6 to TRBJ2-2; the match to TRBD1 covers 8 bases. Trimming at V came to 3 bases and at J to 3 bases, leaving 4 bases not matched to a gene. There are 15 residues in the CDR3. Germline V CDR1 and CDR2: SGHDT, YYEEEE. The CDR3 nucleotides read TGTGCCAGCAGCTCGGACAGGGAAGACACCGGGGAGCTGTTTTTT. It specifies CASSSDREDTGELFF.

The V and J genes are TRBV11-1 and TRBJ2-5; D unresolved. There are 9 residues in the CDR3. V was cut by 8 bases and J by 5 bases, with 3 bases left in between. The V gene's germline CDR1 is SGHAT and CDR2 FQDESV (reference sequence). CDR3 sequence reads: CASLETQYF. CDR3 in DNA: TGTGCCAGCCTGGAGACCCAGTACTTC.

This clonotype was detected a few times. The chain joins TRBV12-3 or TRBV12-4 to TRBJ1-2; D remains ambiguous. The CDR3 sequence is 12 residues long. V was trimmed by 6 bases and J by 8 bases, leaving 13 bases between them. The CDR3 bases are TGTGCCAGCAGCTTGACGGTTTGGGGCTACACCTTC. Protein product: CASSLTVWGYTF.

CDR3 amino acids: CASSPAGSDTQYF. CDR3 DNA: TGTGCCAGCTCACCGGCTGGGTCAGATACGCAGTATTTT. The chain uses TRBV18 and TRBJ2-3; the D is unclear. Germline CDR1 is KGHSH and CDR2 is LQKENI. V was pared by 3 bases and J by 4 bases, with 8 bases between. The CDR3 extends over 13 amino acids.